Listed here is a single TCR beta chain. The V end was cut by 2 bases, the J end by 3 bases, with 10 bases between. This CDR3 contains 14 residues. Germline CDR1 SGHAT, CDR2 FQDESV (reference sequence). The sample is drawn from a study of OX40 agonist ivuxolimab in advanced cancers. TCRdb's copy holds only in-frame clones and misses some; the assay was immunoSEQ multiplex PCR. The sample records about 53,000 clones, about 88% being singletons. This clonotype was sampled from an adult with an advanced solid tumor such as melanoma, head and neck, liver or kidney cancer. The chain carries TRBV11-1 and TRBJ1-2; no reliable D call. This material consisted of CD4+ or CD8+ T cells sorted from blood, taken in a trial of the OX40 agonist ivuxolimab. The CDR3 loop reads CASSLKGRDYGYTF. The CDR3 DNA reads TGTGCCAGCAGCTTAAAGGGAAGAGACTATGGCTACACCTTC.